This T cell receptor beta chain was recovered during a study of metastatic and nonmetastatic thyroid tumors. Study-level background: The authors compared repertoires across blood and tumor or nodule tissue from malignant and benign thyroid patients. Study conclusions and caveats: In blood and tumor, TCR beta diversity was reportedly significantly higher in malignant thyroid tumors than in benign nodules.

Among the patients, none had received any treatment before thyroid surgery. V was cut by 2 bases and J by 2 bases, with 13 bases left in between. This CDR3 has 15 amino acids. From germline, CDR1 is MNHEY and CDR2 SMNVEV (reference sequence). About this clone itself: Antigen: not known.

Methods used by the authors: The study's classifier, a distant-metastasis tool for papillary thyroid cancer, was built using CDR3 differences across clinicopathological groups. TCRdb re-called the PCR reads through MiXCR. TCRdb, rather than the study authors, made the V and J calls. The table lists about 27,000 clones, 16% of them singletons, with about 6% in the top ten. Specimen: blood. This receptor was obtained from a male donor with papillary thyroid cancer or a benign thyroid nodule (not recorded which). Some clones in this sample may be carry-over from other donors' samples. The V and J genes are TRBV27 and TRBJ2-7, with D possibly being TRBD2 (6 bases). CDR3 region: CASSLAGFPTYEQYF. CDR3 sequence (DNA): TGTGCCAGCAGTTTAGCGGGGTTCCCTACCTACGAGCAGTACTTC.